This TCR beta chain was recovered during a study of blood T cell repertoires in COVID-19. Looking at the study overall: Italy, Spain and the United States were the sources of the convalescent and acute COVID-19 samples. PBMCs, B-cell-depleted T cells, or T cells were the source of the cDNA or gDNA that made up the material.

This CDR3 contains 14 residues. V shed 6 bases and J shed 1 base, with 13 bases lying between them. Germline assignment: CDR1 SGHAT and CDR2 FQNNGV. Original analysis: Counts of nucleated cells, estimated from reference gene primer amplification, were obtained. Sequencing used immunoSEQ multiplex PCR; TCRdb keeps in-frame clones, though not all of them. The D gene and trimming were derived from the DNA, and the V and J assignments and clone size from that table. The sample includes about 100,000 clones, 75% to 85% of them seen just once. This TCR came from a woman at least 80 years old with active or convalescent COVID-19. The sample comprised peripheral blood. The chain carries TRBV11-2 and TRBJ2-7; TRBD2 might be the D (6 bases). CDR3 residues: CASSFERASYEQYF. CDR3 DNA sequence: TGTGCCAGCAGTTTTGAGCGGGCTTCCTACGAGCAGTACTTC.